Listed below are T cell receptor beta chains from one sample, sequenced in a study of cytomegalovirus exposure and HLA in healthy donors. Using immunoSEQ multiplex PCR, the repertoire was profiled, and TCRdb retains in-frame clones only, with some absent. The table records about 140,000 clones, 60% to 80% of them present only once. Sequencing was done on a sample of PBMCs. The origin of the receptors is a man aged 40-49 years in good health and CMV-seronegative. Both conserved end residues are part of each CDR3. Fields, in order: CDR3 protein, CDR3 DNA, D gene, J gene, V gene, clone size. The D gene is left open where the match is weak. Where a row states a size, it is once, few, many or the class of an expanded clone; other rows omit it.

CDR3aa: CASTPPGTDTQYF
CDR3nt: TGTGCCAGCACCCCCCCTGGCACAGATACGCAGTATTTT
d_gene: -
j_gene: TRBJ2-3
v_gene: TRBV6-5
abundance: once

CDR3aa: CASSPNRDTYEQYF
CDR3nt: TGTGCCAGCAGTCCGAACCGGGACACCTACGAGCAGTACTTC
d_gene: -
j_gene: TRBJ2-7
v_gene: TRBV6-1
abundance: few

CDR3aa: CASSEDITSTDTQYF
CDR3nt: TGTGCCAGCAGTGAAGACATTACTAGCACAGATACGCAGTATTTT
d_gene: -
j_gene: TRBJ2-3
v_gene: TRBV6-4
abundance: -

CDR3aa: CAWSWGAEAFF
CDR3nt: TGTGCCTGGTCCTGGGGGGCTGAAGCTTTCTTT
d_gene: -
j_gene: TRBJ1-1
v_gene: TRBV30
abundance: -

CDR3aa: CASSRGTERYEQYF
CDR3nt: TGTGCCAGCAGTCGCGGGACAGAGCGGTACGAGCAGTACTTC
d_gene: -
j_gene: TRBJ2-7
v_gene: TRBV6-6
abundance: -

CDR3aa: CASSGRTGLNTEAFF
CDR3nt: TGCGCCAGCAGCGGCAGGACAGGCCTTAACACTGAAGCTTTCTTT
d_gene: TRBD1
j_gene: TRBJ1-1
v_gene: TRBV5-1
abundance: few

CDR3aa: CATSRDPREQYF
CDR3nt: TGTGCCACCAGCAGAGATCCCCGCGAGCAGTACTTC
d_gene: -
j_gene: TRBJ2-7
v_gene: TRBV15
abundance: -

CDR3aa: CASSLGSSGYNEQFF
CDR3nt: TGCGCCAGCAGCTTGGGCTCTAGCGGGTACAATGAGCAGTTCTTC
d_gene: TRBD2
j_gene: TRBJ2-1
v_gene: TRBV5-1
abundance: -

CDR3aa: CASSLFSRASEQYF
CDR3nt: TGTGCCAGCAGCTTATTCAGCAGAGCTAGCGAGCAGTACTTC
d_gene: -
j_gene: TRBJ2-7
v_gene: TRBV7-2
abundance: few

CDR3aa: CASSLEVGDYEQYF
CDR3nt: TGTGCCAGCAGCTTAGAGGTCGGGGACTACGAGCAGTACTTC
d_gene: -
j_gene: TRBJ2-7
v_gene: TRBV7-6
abundance: few

CDR3aa: CASRGQGNTEAFF
CDR3nt: TGTGCCAGTAGGGGGCAGGGGAACACTGAAGCTTTCTTT
d_gene: -
j_gene: TRBJ1-1
v_gene: TRBV19
abundance: -

CDR3aa: CASSPRTSGGRGEQFF
CDR3nt: TGTGCCAGCAGCCCACGGACTAGCGGGGGACGGGGAGAGCAGTTCTTC
d_gene: TRBD2
j_gene: TRBJ2-1
v_gene: TRBV4-2
abundance: -

CDR3aa: CASSYSSQNNEQFF
CDR3nt: TGTGCCAGCAGTTACTCGTCTCAGAACAATGAGCAGTTCTTC
d_gene: -
j_gene: TRBJ2-1
v_gene: TRBV6-5
abundance: -

CDR3aa: CASSLARTGNQPQHF
CDR3nt: TGTGCCAGCAGCTTGGCTAGGACAGGGAATCAGCCCCAGCATTTT
d_gene: TRBD1
j_gene: TRBJ1-5
v_gene: TRBV5-5
abundance: -

CDR3aa: CASRQNSNQPQHF
CDR3nt: TGCGCCAGCAGACAGAATAGCAATCAGCCCCAGCATTTT
d_gene: -
j_gene: TRBJ1-5
v_gene: TRBV10-2
abundance: once

CDR3aa: CASRGTGSIWNTEAFF
CDR3nt: TGTGCCAGCAGAGGAACAGGGAGTATTTGGAACACTGAAGCTTTCTTT
d_gene: -
j_gene: TRBJ1-1
v_gene: TRBV11-2
abundance: -

CDR3aa: CASGRPGELFF
CDR3nt: TGTGCCAGCGGCCGCCCCGGGGAGCTGTTTTTT
d_gene: -
j_gene: TRBJ2-2
v_gene: TRBV9
abundance: -

CDR3aa: CASSQMTGGNEKLFF
CDR3nt: TGTGCCAGCAGTCAAATGACAGGGGGTAATGAAAAACTGTTTTTT
d_gene: TRBD1
j_gene: TRBJ1-4
v_gene: TRBV6-1
abundance: -

CDR3aa: CASVHYREIHGYTF
CDR3nt: TGTGCCAGCGTTCATTACAGGGAAATACATGGCTACACCTTC
d_gene: -
j_gene: TRBJ1-2
v_gene: TRBV2
abundance: -

CDR3aa: CASRPQVTNEKLFF
CDR3nt: TGTGCCAGCAGGCCACAGGTTACTAATGAAAAACTGTTTTTT
d_gene: -
j_gene: TRBJ1-4
v_gene: TRBV6-1
abundance: -

CDR3aa: CASRSGNHGYTF
CDR3nt: TGCGCCAGCAGATCAGGGAACCATGGCTACACCTTC
d_gene: -
j_gene: TRBJ1-2
v_gene: TRBV10-2
abundance: -

CDR3aa: CASSSLDRVNTEAFF
CDR3nt: TGTGCCAGCAGCTCCCTAGACAGGGTGAACACTGAAGCTTTCTTT
d_gene: TRBD1
j_gene: TRBJ1-1
v_gene: TRBV7-8
abundance: -

CDR3aa: CAISSRTGDYYNEQFF
CDR3nt: TGTGCCATCAGTTCAAGGACAGGGGACTACTACAATGAGCAGTTCTTC
d_gene: TRBD1
j_gene: TRBJ2-1
v_gene: TRBV10-3
abundance: -

CDR3aa: CASSQTGGLQPQHF
CDR3nt: TGTGCCAGCAGCCAGACAGGGGGCCTTCAGCCCCAGCATTTT
d_gene: TRBD1
j_gene: TRBJ1-5
v_gene: TRBV7-9
abundance: -

CDR3aa: CATSSQTGKIQPQHF
CDR3nt: TGTGCCACCAGCAGCCAGACAGGGAAGATTCAGCCCCAGCATTTT
d_gene: TRBD1
j_gene: TRBJ1-5
v_gene: TRBV15
abundance: -

CDR3aa: CASSYYRGNTEAFF
CDR3nt: TGTGCCAGCAGCTATTACAGGGGGAACACTGAAGCTTTCTTT
d_gene: TRBD1
j_gene: TRBJ1-1
v_gene: TRBV6-1
abundance: once

CDR3aa: CASSRDNGNTIYF
CDR3nt: TGTGCCAGCAGTAGGGACAACGGAAACACCATATATTTT
d_gene: -
j_gene: TRBJ1-3
v_gene: TRBV2
abundance: -

CDR3aa: CASSQQQGNEQYF
CDR3nt: TGCGCCAGCAGCCAACAGCAGGGTAACGAGCAGTACTTC
d_gene: -
j_gene: TRBJ2-7
v_gene: TRBV4-1
abundance: few

CDR3aa: CASSTHGGAGYGYTF
CDR3nt: TGTGCCAGCAGCACCCACGGGGGGGCAGGGTACGGCTACACCTTC
d_gene: -
j_gene: TRBJ1-2
v_gene: TRBV7-2
abundance: -

CDR3aa: CASSFFGQGLHEQYF
CDR3nt: TGTGCCAGCAGCTTCTTCGGACAGGGTCTCCACGAGCAGTACTTC
d_gene: TRBD1
j_gene: TRBJ2-7
v_gene: TRBV7-9
abundance: -

CDR3aa: CASSVVGTGYYGYTF
CDR3nt: TGTGCCAGCAGCGTAGTTGGGACAGGGTACTATGGCTACACCTTC
d_gene: TRBD1
j_gene: TRBJ1-2
v_gene: TRBV9
abundance: -

CDR3aa: CAIGGNYGYTF
CDR3nt: TGTGCCATAGGAGGGAACTATGGCTACACCTTC
d_gene: -
j_gene: TRBJ1-2
v_gene: TRBV10-3
abundance: -

CDR3aa: CASSYETGTYGYTF
CDR3nt: TGTGCCAGCAGTTACGAGACAGGGACATATGGCTACACCTTC
d_gene: TRBD1
j_gene: TRBJ1-2
v_gene: TRBV6-5
abundance: -

CDR3aa: CASSLSPDRIEQFF
CDR3nt: TGTGCCAGCAGTTTATCGCCGGACAGGATTGAGCAGTTCTTC
d_gene: TRBD1
j_gene: TRBJ2-1
v_gene: TRBV27
abundance: -

CDR3aa: CASSLWRGAANYGYTF
CDR3nt: TGCGCCAGCAGCTTGTGGAGGGGCGCAGCTAACTATGGCTACACCTTC
d_gene: -
j_gene: TRBJ1-2
v_gene: TRBV5-1
abundance: -

CDR3aa: CASSLRLAGGTDTQYF
CDR3nt: TGTGCCAGCAGCTTAAGGCTAGCGGGGGGCACAGATACGCAGTATTTT
d_gene: TRBD2
j_gene: TRBJ2-3
v_gene: TRBV5-4
abundance: once

CDR3aa: CASAEGGRSNQPQHF
CDR3nt: TGCGCCAGCGCTGAAGGGGGCAGAAGCAATCAGCCCCAGCATTTT
d_gene: TRBD1
j_gene: TRBJ1-5
v_gene: TRBV5-1
abundance: -

CDR3aa: CASSLETGTRRGEQYF
CDR3nt: TGCGCCAGCAGCTTGGAAACCGGGACTAGACGGGGCGAGCAGTACTTC
d_gene: TRBD2
j_gene: TRBJ2-7
v_gene: TRBV5-1
abundance: -

CDR3aa: CASSLGLAGGPQETQYF
CDR3nt: TGTGCCAGCAGCTTAGGACTAGCGGGGGGGCCCCAAGAGACCCAGTACTTC
d_gene: TRBD2
j_gene: TRBJ2-5
v_gene: TRBV7-3
abundance: -

CDR3aa: CASSAYRGGDTGELFF
CDR3nt: TGCGCCAGCAGCGCCTACAGGGGAGGCGACACCGGGGAGCTGTTTTTT
d_gene: -
j_gene: TRBJ2-2
v_gene: TRBV5-1
abundance: -